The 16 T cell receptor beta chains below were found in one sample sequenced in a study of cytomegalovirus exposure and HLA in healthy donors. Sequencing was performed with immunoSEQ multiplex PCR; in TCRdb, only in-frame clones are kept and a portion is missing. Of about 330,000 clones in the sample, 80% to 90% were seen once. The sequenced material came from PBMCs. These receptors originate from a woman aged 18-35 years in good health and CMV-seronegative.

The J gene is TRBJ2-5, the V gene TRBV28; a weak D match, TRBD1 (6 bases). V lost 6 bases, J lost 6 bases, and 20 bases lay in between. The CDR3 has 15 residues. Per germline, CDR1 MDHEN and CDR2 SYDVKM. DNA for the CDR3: TGTGCCAGCAGATTACTCCAACAGGGCCTTCAGACCCAGTACTTC. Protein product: CASRLLQQGLQTQYF.

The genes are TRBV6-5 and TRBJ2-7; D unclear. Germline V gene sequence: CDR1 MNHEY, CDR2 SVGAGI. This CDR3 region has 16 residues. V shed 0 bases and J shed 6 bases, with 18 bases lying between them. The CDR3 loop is CASSYSVQTPLGEQYF. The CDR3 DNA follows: TGTGCCAGCAGTTACTCGGTACAGACCCCTTTGGGCGAGCAGTACTTC.

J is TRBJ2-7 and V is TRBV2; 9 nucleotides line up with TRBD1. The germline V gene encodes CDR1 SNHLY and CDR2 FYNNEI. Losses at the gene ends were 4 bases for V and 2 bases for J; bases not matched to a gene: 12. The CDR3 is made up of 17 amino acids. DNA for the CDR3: TGTGCCAGCAGTGGACCCCCTTGGGGACAGGGAACCTACGAGCAGTACTTC. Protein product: CASSGPPWGQGTYEQYF.

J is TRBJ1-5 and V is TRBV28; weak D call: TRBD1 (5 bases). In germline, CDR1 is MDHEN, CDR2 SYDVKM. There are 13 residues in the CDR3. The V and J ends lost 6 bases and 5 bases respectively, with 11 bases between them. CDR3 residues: CASRGRSDQPQHF. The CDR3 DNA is TGTGCCAGCAGGGGGCGGTCGGATCAGCCCCAGCATTTT.

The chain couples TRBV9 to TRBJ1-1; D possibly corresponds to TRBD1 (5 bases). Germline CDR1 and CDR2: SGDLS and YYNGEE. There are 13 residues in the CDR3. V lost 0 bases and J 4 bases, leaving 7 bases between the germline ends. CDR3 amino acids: CASSVGQPTEAFF. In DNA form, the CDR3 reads TGTGCCAGCAGCGTAGGACAGCCCACTGAAGCTTTCTTT.

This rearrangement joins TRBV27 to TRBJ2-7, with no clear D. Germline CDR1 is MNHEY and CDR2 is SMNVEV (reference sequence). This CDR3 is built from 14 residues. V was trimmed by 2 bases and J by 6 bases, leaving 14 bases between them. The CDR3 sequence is CASSLENQAGEQYF. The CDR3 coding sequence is TGTGCCAGCAGTTTAGAGAATCAAGCAGGCGAGCAGTACTTC.

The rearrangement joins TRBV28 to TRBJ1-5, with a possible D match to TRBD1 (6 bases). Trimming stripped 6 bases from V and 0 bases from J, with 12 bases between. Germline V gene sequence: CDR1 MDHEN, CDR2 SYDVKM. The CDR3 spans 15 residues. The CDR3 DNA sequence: TGTGCCAGCAGCACCGGGACACTTAGCAATCAGCCCCAGCATTTT. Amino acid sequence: CASSTGTLSNQPQHF.

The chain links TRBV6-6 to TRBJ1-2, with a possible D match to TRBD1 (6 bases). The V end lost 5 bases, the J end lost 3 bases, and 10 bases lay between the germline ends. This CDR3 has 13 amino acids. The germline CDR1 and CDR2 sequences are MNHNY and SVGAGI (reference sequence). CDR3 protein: CASSPGQYYGYTF. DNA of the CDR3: TGTGCCAGCAGTCCCGGACAGTACTATGGCTACACCTTC.

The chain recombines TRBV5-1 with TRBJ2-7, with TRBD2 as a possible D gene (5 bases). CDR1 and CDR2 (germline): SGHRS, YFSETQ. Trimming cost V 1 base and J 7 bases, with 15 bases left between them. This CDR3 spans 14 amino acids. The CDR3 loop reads CASSLRVQRDEQYF. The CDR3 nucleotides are TGCGCCAGCAGCTTGAGGGTCCAGAGGGATGAGCAGTACTTC. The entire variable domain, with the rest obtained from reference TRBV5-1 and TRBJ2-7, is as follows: KAGVTQTPRYLIKTRGQQVTLSCSPISGHRSVSWYQQTPGQGLQFLFEYFSETQRNKGNFPGRFSGRQFSNSRSEMNVSTLELGDSALYLCASSLRVQRDEQYFGPGTRLTVT.

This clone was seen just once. CDR3: CASSPSTGGRHEQYF. CDR3 in DNA: TGTGCCAGCTCACCAAGCACGGGAGGGAGGCACGAGCAGTACTTC. The rearrangement joins TRBV18 to TRBJ2-7; 8 nucleotides line up with TRBD2. Unmatched junction bases numbered 8, after V lost 2 bases and J lost 5 bases. The CDR3 loop spans 15 amino acids. From germline, CDR1 is KGHSH and CDR2 LQKENI.

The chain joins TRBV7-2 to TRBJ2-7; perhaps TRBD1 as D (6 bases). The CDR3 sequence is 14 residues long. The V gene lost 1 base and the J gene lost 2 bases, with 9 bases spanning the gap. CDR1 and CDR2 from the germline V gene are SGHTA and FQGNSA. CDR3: CASSLEDRAYEQYF. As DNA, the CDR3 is TGTGCCAGCAGCTTAGAGGACAGAGCCTACGAGCAGTACTTC.

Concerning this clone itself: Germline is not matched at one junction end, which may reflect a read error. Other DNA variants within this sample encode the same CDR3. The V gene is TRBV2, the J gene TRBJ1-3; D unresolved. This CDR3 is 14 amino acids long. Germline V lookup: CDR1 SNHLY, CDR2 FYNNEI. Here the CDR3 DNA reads TGTGCCAGCAGTACCGGACTATCTGGGAACACCATATATTTT. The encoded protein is CASSTGLSGNTIYF.

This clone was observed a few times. CDR3: CSVEYGGYTF. The CDR3 DNA reads TGCAGCGTTGAGTATGGCGGCTACACCTTC. The chain is built from TRBV29-1 and TRBJ1-2; D is uncertain. V was clipped by 3 bases and J by 8 bases, with 7 bases between them. From germline, CDR1 is SQVTM and CDR2 ANQGSEA. The CDR3 is made up of 10 amino acids.

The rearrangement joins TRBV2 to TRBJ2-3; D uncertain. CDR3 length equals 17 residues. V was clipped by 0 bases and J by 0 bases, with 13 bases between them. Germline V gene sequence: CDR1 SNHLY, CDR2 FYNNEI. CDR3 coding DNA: TGTGCCAGCAGTGAAGCACGGCTAACAGCTAGCACAGATACGCAGTATTTT. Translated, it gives CASSEARLTASTDTQYF.

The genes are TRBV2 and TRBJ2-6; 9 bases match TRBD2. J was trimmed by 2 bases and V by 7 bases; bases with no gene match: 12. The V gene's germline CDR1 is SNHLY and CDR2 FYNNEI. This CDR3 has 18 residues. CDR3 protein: CASTGGRVPWAGANVLTF. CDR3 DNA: TGTGCCAGCACAGGCGGGAGGGTCCCCTGGGCTGGGGCCAACGTCCTGACTTTC.

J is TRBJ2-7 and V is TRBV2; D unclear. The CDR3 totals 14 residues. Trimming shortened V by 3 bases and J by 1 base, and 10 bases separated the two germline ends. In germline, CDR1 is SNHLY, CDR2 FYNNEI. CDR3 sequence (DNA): TGTGCCAGCAGTGAGTGGGCCTCGTCCTACGAGCAGTACTTC. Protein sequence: CASSEWASSYEQYF.